The following is a T cell receptor (beta chain) sequence with its context. Its antigen is not known. The table came from immunoSEQ multiplex PCR; TCRdb's copy has only in-frame clones and leaves some out. Counted here are 15,000 to 20,000 clones, approximately 83% occurring once; the ten biggest clones make up roughly 4.9%. Germline V lookup: CDR1 MDHEN, CDR2 SYDVKM. This CDR3 region has 15 residues. V lost 3 bases to trimming and J lost 0 bases, with 9 bases between them. This specimen belongs to a study of T cells in localized non-small cell lung cancer. Overall study results and limits: Uninvolved adjacent lung, not tumor, had the highest T cell clonality. A raised T cell density in blood coincided with lengthier overall survival.

The TCR was taken from a man aged 40 to 69 with stage I lung adenocarcinoma. The starting material was peripheral blood, obtained before any cancer treatment. This chain uses TRBV28 with TRBJ2-4; D gene ambiguous. CDR3 nucleotides: TGTGCCAGCAGTTTTTCCGGCCAAGCCAAAAACATTCAGTACTTC. Protein: CASSFSGQAKNIQYF.